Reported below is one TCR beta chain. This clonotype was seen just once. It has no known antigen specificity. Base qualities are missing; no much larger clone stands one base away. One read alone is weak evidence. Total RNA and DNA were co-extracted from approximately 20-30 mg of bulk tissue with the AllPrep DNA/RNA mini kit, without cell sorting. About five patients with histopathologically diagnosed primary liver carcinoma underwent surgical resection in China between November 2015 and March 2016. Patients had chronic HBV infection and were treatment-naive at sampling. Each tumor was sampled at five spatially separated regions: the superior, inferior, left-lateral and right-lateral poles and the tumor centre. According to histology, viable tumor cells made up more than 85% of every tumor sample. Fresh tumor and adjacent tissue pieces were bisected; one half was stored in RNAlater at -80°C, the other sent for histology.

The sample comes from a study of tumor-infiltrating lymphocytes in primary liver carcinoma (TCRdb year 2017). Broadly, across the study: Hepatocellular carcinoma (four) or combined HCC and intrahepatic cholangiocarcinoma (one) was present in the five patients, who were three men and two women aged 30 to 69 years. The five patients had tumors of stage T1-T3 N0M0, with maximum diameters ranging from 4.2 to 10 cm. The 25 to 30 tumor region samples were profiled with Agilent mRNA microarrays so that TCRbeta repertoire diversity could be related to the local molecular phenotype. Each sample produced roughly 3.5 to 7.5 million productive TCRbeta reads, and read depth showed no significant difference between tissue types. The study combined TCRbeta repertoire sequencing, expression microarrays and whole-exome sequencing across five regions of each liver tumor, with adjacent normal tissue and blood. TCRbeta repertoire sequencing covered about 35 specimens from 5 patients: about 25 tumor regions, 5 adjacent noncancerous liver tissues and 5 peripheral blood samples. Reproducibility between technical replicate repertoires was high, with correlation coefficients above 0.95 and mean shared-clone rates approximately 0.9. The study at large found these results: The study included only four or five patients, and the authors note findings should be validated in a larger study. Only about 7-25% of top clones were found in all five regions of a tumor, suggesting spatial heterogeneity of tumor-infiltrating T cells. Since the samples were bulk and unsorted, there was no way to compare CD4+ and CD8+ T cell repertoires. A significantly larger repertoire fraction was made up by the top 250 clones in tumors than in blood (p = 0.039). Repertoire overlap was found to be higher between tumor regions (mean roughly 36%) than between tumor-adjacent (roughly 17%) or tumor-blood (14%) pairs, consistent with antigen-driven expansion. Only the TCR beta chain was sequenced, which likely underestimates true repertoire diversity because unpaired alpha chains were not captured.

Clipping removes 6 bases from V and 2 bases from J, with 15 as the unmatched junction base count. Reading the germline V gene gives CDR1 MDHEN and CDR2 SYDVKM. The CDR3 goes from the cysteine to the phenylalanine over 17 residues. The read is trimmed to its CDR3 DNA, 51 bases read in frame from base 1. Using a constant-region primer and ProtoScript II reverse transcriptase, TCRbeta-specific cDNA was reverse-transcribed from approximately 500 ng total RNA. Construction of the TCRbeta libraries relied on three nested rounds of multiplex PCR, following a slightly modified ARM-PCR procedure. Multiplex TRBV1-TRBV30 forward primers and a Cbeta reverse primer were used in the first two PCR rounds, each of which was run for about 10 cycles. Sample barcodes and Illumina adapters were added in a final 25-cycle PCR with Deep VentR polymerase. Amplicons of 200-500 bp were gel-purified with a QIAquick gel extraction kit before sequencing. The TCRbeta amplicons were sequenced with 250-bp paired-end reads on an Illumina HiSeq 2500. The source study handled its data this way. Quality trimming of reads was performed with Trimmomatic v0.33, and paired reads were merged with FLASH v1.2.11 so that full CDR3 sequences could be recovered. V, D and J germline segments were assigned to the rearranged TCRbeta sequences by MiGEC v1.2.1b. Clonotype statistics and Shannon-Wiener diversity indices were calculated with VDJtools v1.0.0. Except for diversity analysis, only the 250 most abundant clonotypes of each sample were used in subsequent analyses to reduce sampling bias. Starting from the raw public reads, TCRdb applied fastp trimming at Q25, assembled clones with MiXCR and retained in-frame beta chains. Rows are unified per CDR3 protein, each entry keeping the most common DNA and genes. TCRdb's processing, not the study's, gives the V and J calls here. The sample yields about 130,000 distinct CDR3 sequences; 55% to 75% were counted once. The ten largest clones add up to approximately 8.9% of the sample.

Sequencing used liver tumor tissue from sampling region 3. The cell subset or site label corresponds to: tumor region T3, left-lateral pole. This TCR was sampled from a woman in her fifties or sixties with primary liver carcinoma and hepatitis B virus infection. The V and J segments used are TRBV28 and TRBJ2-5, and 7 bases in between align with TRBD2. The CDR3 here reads CASRGTSGVRYQETQYF. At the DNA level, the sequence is TGTGCCAGCAGAGGGACGAGCGGGGTACGGTATCAAGAGACCCAGTACTTC. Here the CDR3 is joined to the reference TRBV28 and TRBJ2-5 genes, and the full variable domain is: DVKVTQSSRYLVKRTGEKVFLECVQDMDHENMFWYRQDPGLGLRLIYFSYDVKMKEKGDIPEGYSVSREKKERFSLILESASTNQTSMYLCASRGTSGVRYQETQYFGPGTRLLVL.